This entry lists 23 T cell receptor beta chains sequenced from one sample in a study of CD8 T cells in Susac syndrome. Reverse transcription of roughly 0.5 to 1 ug RNA was carried out with random hexamers. Each CDR3 protein is one row after TCRdb ran MiXCR on the immunoSEQ multiplex PCR reads. The table has 71,000 or so distinct CDR3 sequences, under 96% seen once. Sequenced material: CD4+ T cells from PBMCs. These receptors were obtained from a human donor with multiple sclerosis.

The V call is TRBV7-8, the J call TRBJ2-1; D not certain. There are 13 residues in the CDR3. V was pared by 4 bases and J by 12 bases, with 16 bases between. Per the germline V gene, CDR1 is SGHVS and CDR2 is FQNEAQ. CDR3: CASSSPAQPRQFF. The DNA for the CDR3 is TGTGCCAGCAGCTCTCCGGCCCAACCTAGGCAGTTCTTC.

The chain is built from TRBV3-1 and TRBJ2-2; 9 positions agree with TRBD2. This CDR3 has 16 amino acids. V lost 7 bases and J lost 7; bases outside the gene matches: 13. The germline V gene has CDR1 LGHDT and CDR2 YNNKEL (reference sequence). This CDR3 is CASTPGGGADGGELFF. CDR3 in DNA: TGTGCCAGCACCCCTGGCGGGGGGGCCGATGGCGGGGAGCTGTTTTTT.

The genes are TRBV20-1 and TRBJ1-5, with D unresolved. V dropped 3 bases and J dropped 0 bases, with 6 bases sitting between them. Germline lookup yields CDR1 DFQATT and CDR2 SNEGSKA (reference sequence). The CDR3 has 13 amino acids. CDR3: CSARAVSNQPQHF. The CDR3 DNA sequence: TGCAGTGCTAGGGCGGTTAGCAATCAGCCCCAGCATTTT.

This clonotype has just one count. The genes are TRBV3-1 and TRBJ2-3; D unclear. This CDR3 has 12 residues. V lost 1 base and J lost 10, with 9 bases in between. Germline CDR1 is LGHDT and CDR2 is YNNKEL (reference sequence). CDR3 sequence: CASSQGLTAQYF. The DNA for the CDR3 is TGTGCCAGCAGCCAAGGACTGACGGCGCAGTATTTT.

The chain employs TRBV12-3 or TRBV12-4 and TRBJ1-2, with 8 bases fitting TRBD1. V lost 6 bases, J lost 6 bases, and 6 bases stayed unmatched. The CDR3 is made up of 13 amino acids. CDR3 DNA sequence: TGTGCCAGCAGAGAGGACAGGGTCCATGGCTACACCTTC. Encoded protein: CASREDRVHGYTF.

Only one count was recorded for this clonotype. The chain employs TRBV11-2 and TRBJ1-6; D not certain. The CDR3 is 12 amino acids. Trimming cost V 4 bases and J 10 bases, with 8 bases left between them. The germline V gene has CDR1 SGHAT and CDR2 FQNNGV. Here the CDR3 DNA reads TGTGCCAGCAGCTGGGTTGGCTCACCCCTCCACTTT. Its protein product is CASSWVGSPLHF.

The rearrangement joins TRBV29-1 to TRBJ1-2; D may be TRBD1 (5 bases). Trimming pared 4 bases from V and 4 bases from J, leaving 13 bases between. The germline CDR1 and CDR2 sequences are SQVTM and ANQGSEA. CDR3 size: 13 residues. The chain's CDR3 is CSVGGVTGYGYTF. The DNA for the CDR3 is TGCAGCGTTGGAGGGGTTACGGGCTATGGCTACACCTTC.

The chain couples TRBV6-5 to TRBJ2-7; D possibly matches TRBD1 or TRBD2 (6 bases each). V shed 7 bases and J shed 6 bases, with 16 bases lying between them. CDR3 size: 13 residues. Per germline, CDR1 MNHEY and CDR2 SVGAGI. CDR3 coding DNA: TGTGCCAGCACGAGGGGGGAACAGACCGAGCAGTACTTC. This codes for CASTRGEQTEQYF.

J is TRBJ2-7 and V is TRBV10-3, with D maybe TRBD1 (6 bases). V lost 4 bases to trimming and J lost 1 base, with 11 bases between them. In germline, CDR1 is ENHRY, CDR2 SYGVKD. This CDR3 region has 14 residues. The DNA for the CDR3 is TGTGCCATCAGTGCGGACAGAACATCCTACGAGCAGTACTTC. As protein: CAISADRTSYEQYF.

The chain combines TRBV7-2 with TRBJ2-7; maybe TRBD2 (6 bases). Trimming cost V 1 base and J 9 bases, with 19 bases left between them. CDR3 length: 15 residues. The germline V gene encodes CDR1 SGHTA and CDR2 FQGNSA. DNA for the CDR3: TGTGCCAGCAGCTTAGGACTCGGGACTCCCCGAGGGCAGTACTTC. The encoded protein is CASSLGLGTPRGQYF. Full variable domain (outside the CDR3, taken from reference TRBV7-2 and TRBJ2-7): GAGVSQSPSNKVTEKGKDVELRCDPISGHTALYWYRQSLGQGLEFLIYFQGNSAPDKSGLPSDRFSAERTGGSVSTLTIQRTQQEDSAVYLCASSLGLGTPRGQYFGPGTRLTVT.

The genes are TRBV19 and TRBJ2-2; perhaps TRBD1 as D (6 bases). V lost 9 bases, J lost 1 base, and 12 bases lay in between. The CDR3 spans 14 residues. Germline CDR1 reads LNHDA; CDR2 reads SQIVND (reference sequence). The CDR3 nucleotides read TGTGCCAGCCGTTGGGACAAGAACACCGGGGAGCTGTTTTTT. Encoded protein: CASRWDKNTGELFF. Based on the CDR3 plus reference TRBV19 and TRBJ2-2, the full variable domain is DGGITQSPKYLFRKEGQNVTLSCEQNLNHDAMYWYRQDPGQGLRLIYYSQIVNDFQKGDIAEGYSVSREKKESFPLTVTSAQKNPTAFYLCASRWDKNTGELFFGEGSRLTVL.

This chain uses TRBV30 with TRBJ2-7; tentative D call: TRBD1 (6 bases). Deletions cut 7 bases from V and 5 bases from J, with 21 bases between. The CDR3 runs to 14 residues. The germline gives CDR1 GTSNPN, CDR2 SVGIG (reference sequence). CDR3 sequence reads: CASADGRGWHEQYF. CDR3 sequence (DNA): TGTGCCTCTGCGGACGGCAGGGGCTGGCACGAGCAGTACTTC.

This clonotype has only one observation. The chain employs TRBV5-1 and TRBJ2-5; D is ambiguous. Per the germline V gene, CDR1 is SGHRS and CDR2 is YFSETQ. CDR3 length: 12 residues. Between the trimmed V and J ends, which lost 3 bases and 2 bases, there was a span of 5 bases. DNA for the CDR3: TGCGCCAGCAGCTCCGGACAAGAGACCCAGTACTTC. Its translation: CASSSGQETQYF.

J is TRBJ2-3 and V is TRBV6-5; tentatively, D is TRBD2 (5 bases). With 6 bases removed from V and 0 bases from J, the gap between germline ends came to 13 bases. This CDR3 region has 15 residues. The germline gives CDR1 MNHEY, CDR2 SVGAGI. CDR3 residues: CASRRLWTSTDTQYF. CDR3 nucleotides: TGTGCCAGCAGGAGACTATGGACTAGCACAGATACGCAGTATTTT.

The CDR3 protein is CASSPGWQGDEQFF. The CDR3 DNA reads as TGTGCCAGCTCCCCAGGTTGGCAGGGGGATGAGCAGTTCTTC. V gene TRBV18 combines with J gene TRBJ2-1; TRBD1 matches at 7 bases. Germline values: CDR1 KGHSH, CDR2 LQKENI. The CDR3 runs 14 residues. V lost 6 bases to trimming and J lost 8 bases; unmatched junction nucleotides: 10.

This sequence joins TRBV11-2 and TRBJ2-4, with 7 bases that match TRBD2. V dropped 5 bases and J dropped 3; count of bases not matched to a gene: 7. The CDR3 loop spans 15 amino acids. Germline V gene sequence: CDR1 SGHAT, CDR2 FQNNGV. The CDR3 DNA is TGTGCCAGCAGCCACGGTGCGGGGGTCAAAAACATTCAGTACTTC. The encoded protein is CASSHGAGVKNIQYF. The complete variable domain, with remaining parts taken from reference TRBV11-2 and TRBJ2-4, reads EAGVAQSPRYKIIEKRQSVAFWCNPISGHATLYWYQQILGQGPKLLIQFQNNGVVDDSQLPKDRFSAERLKGVDSTLKIQPAKLEDSAVYLCASSHGAGVKNIQYFGAGTRLSVL.

This clonotype was recorded once. The chain combines TRBV28 with TRBJ2-7; D is ambiguous. Germline lookup yields CDR1 MDHEN and CDR2 SYDVKM. V lost 2 bases, J lost 2 bases, and 4 bases lay in between. CDR3 size: 12 residues. CDR3 in DNA: TGTGCCAGCAGTTTAAGCCCCTACGAGCAGTACTTC. It is translated as CASSLSPYEQYF.

This chain connects TRBV2 to TRBJ2-3; 8 bases align to TRBD2. Germline V gene lookup returns CDR1 SNHLY and CDR2 FYNNEI. This CDR3 region has 14 residues. Trimming removed 6 bases from V and 1 base from J; junction bases left unmatched: 3. The CDR3 region has the DNA TGTGCCAGCAGCCAACTAGCGGGCACAGATACGCAGTATTTT. Translating gives CASSQLAGTDTQYF.

J is TRBJ1-2 and V is TRBV12-3 or TRBV12-4; D not resolved. The CDR3 spans 13 residues. Between the trimmed V and J ends, which lost 2 bases and 4 bases, there was a span of 8 bases. CDR3 residues: CASSLTGSYGYTF. DNA for the CDR3: TGTGCCAGCAGTTTAACGGGTAGCTATGGCTACACCTTC.

V usage is TRBV6-5 and J usage is TRBJ1-2, with D uncertain. V lost 5 bases, J lost 2 bases, and 9 bases lay in between. The CDR3 covers 13 residues. Per the germline V gene, CDR1 is MNHEY and CDR2 is SVGAGI. This CDR3 is CASSLPGNYGYTF. The CDR3 nucleotides are TGTGCCAGCAGTCTCCCGGGGAACTATGGCTACACCTTC.

This clonotype was detected once. The chain is built from TRBV18 and TRBJ2-7; D not certain. This CDR3 spans 14 amino acids. The V gene lost 2 bases and the J gene lost 3 bases, with 11 bases spanning the gap. The germline gives CDR1 KGHSH, CDR2 LQKENI. The CDR3 bases are TGTGCCAGCTCACCAGTGAGGCAGAGCTACGAGCAGTACTTC. It translates to CASSPVRQSYEQYF.

This rearrangement joins TRBV20-1 to TRBJ2-7, with D tentatively TRBD1 (6 bases). CDR1 is DFQATT and CDR2 is SNEGSKA in the germline V gene (reference sequence). CDR3 length equals 13 residues. V shed 5 bases and J shed 0 bases, with 11 bases lying between them. The CDR3 region has the DNA TGCAGTGCTTCGGAACAGGGCTCCTACGAGCAGTACTTC. This encodes CSASEQGSYEQYF.

The rearrangement uses TRBV7-2 and TRBJ2-5, with 11 bases aligning to TRBD2. The J segment lost 6 bases and the V segment lost 5 bases, leaving 11 bases of the junction unmatched. The CDR3 consists of 16 residues. Germline-derived CDR1 and CDR2 are SGHTA and FQGNSA. CDR3 protein: CASSAVSGGAVKTQYF. As DNA, the CDR3 is TGTGCCAGCAGCGCCGTTAGCGGGGGGGCCGTTAAGACCCAGTACTTC.